The sequence of this T cell receptor beta chain was determined in a study of radiotherapy plus CTLA-4 blockade in lung cancer. Study in general: There were objective responses in 15% to 20% of patients, and more than 30% had disease control. The study's findings and limits: Early shifts in blood T cell clones, with interferon-beta, reportedly predicted response best. Among blood TCR repertoires after radiotherapy plus ipilimumab, tumor-derived clones expanded.

Focal radiation was given together with CTLA-4 blockade (ipilimumab) to patients with chemo-refractory metastatic non-small-cell lung cancer. Profiled with immunoSEQ multiplex PCR; TCRdb holds only in-frame clones, not every one. Seen here are tens of thousands of clones, roughly three quarters observed once, and the top ten hold approximately 16%. For this clone: Its antigen is unidentified.

With V trimmed by 4 bases and J by 6 bases, 2 bases remained unmatched. Germline lookup yields CDR1 SGHRS and CDR2 YFSETQ. The CDR3 runs 14 residues. This receptor was taken from a human donor with non-small cell lung cancer that progressed on radiotherapy plus ipilimumab. The source material was peripheral blood, sampled from a patient treated with radiotherapy plus ipilimumab. The genes are TRBV5-1 and TRBJ1-6, with TRBD1 identical over 9 bases. Written as DNA, the CDR3 is TGCGCCAGCAGCGGACAGGGGAGTAATTCACCCCTCCACTTT. Its protein product is CASSGQGSNSPLHF.